The clone carrying this T cell receptor beta chain was recorded many times. The antigen is not known. The sample is drawn from a study of T cells in Graves' hyperthyroidism and ophthalmopathy. Findings of the study overall: Most clonotypes expanded in the thyroid (above 0.001) were also present in blood.

The study included ophthalmopathy patients with Clinical Activity Score at least 3, NOSPECS grade at least 4 and duration under 3 months. Exclusion followed for patients with uncontrolled infection, other autoimmune disease, pregnancy or lactation. Trimming cost V 6 bases and J 0 bases, with 8 bases left between them. The germline gives CDR1 SNHLY, CDR2 FYNNEI. The CDR3 length is 14 residues. Authors of the study amplified TCR beta CDR3 regions from RNA transcripts. RT-PCR in the first round (using the HTBI primer set) targeted the TCR CDR3. Each CDR3 protein gets one entry after TCRdb re-called the multiplex PCR reads with MiXCR. The sample shows 400,000 to 450,000 distinct CDR3 sequences, about 15% of them seen only once.

The sample consisted of blood. This clonotype was obtained from a young man with Graves' ophthalmopathy. V and J are TRBV2 and TRBJ2-2, with D maybe TRBD1 (5 bases). The CDR3 loop is CASRKGPNTGELFF. The CDR3, as DNA: TGTGCCAGCAGGAAGGGGCCGAACACCGGGGAGCTGTTTTTT.